This T cell receptor (beta chain) was identified in a study of OX40 agonist ivuxolimab in advanced cancers. Study-wide results and limits: Not determined was the antigen specificity of the expanded peripheral T cells. Partial responders dosed at 0.1-3.0 mg/kg displayed clonal expansion ranking among the lowest.

Comment on this clone: Its target is not known.

Looked up from germline, CDR1 is MNHNY and CDR2 is SVGAGI (reference sequence). The CDR3 is 14 residues long. Trimming shortened V by 9 bases and J by 1 base, and 12 bases separated the two germline ends. Clones were read by immunoSEQ multiplex PCR, and TCRdb kept only the in-frame ones, dropping some. The sample carries 90,000 to 100,000 clones, approximately 90% recorded once. The sequences come from CD4+ or CD8+ T cells sorted from blood, collected in a trial of the OX40 agonist ivuxolimab. This chain joins TRBV6-6 and TRBJ2-2, with D possibly TRBD1 on 6 matching bases. This TCR came from an adult with an advanced solid tumor such as melanoma, head and neck, liver or kidney cancer. The CDR3 region is CASRTALNTGELFF. The CDR3 DNA reads as TGTGCCAGTAGGACAGCCTTGAACACCGGGGAGCTGTTTTTT.